This entry concerns a single T cell receptor beta chain. With 6 bases removed from V and 0 bases from J, the gap between germline ends came to 12 bases. The CDR3 covers 15 residues. The germline V gene encodes CDR1 MNHNS and CDR2 SASEGT. immunoSEQ v3.0 was run at survey level. Clones were read by immunoSEQ multiplex PCR, and TCRdb kept only the in-frame ones, dropping some. This repertoire shows some 17,000 clones, 60% to 85% found once; its top ten account for 15%. This sample was included in a study of long-term antiretroviral therapy in people with HIV. The rearrangement links TRBV6-1 to TRBJ1-3; D is perhaps TRBD1 (5 bases). Sequencing used unsorted PBMCs, obtained approximately 2.1 years before starting antiretroviral therapy. This TCR came from a man between 25 and 39 years old with HIV. The CDR3 DNA follows: TGTGCCAGCAGGGCACAGGTGAACTCTGGAAACACCATATATTTT. This encodes CASRAQVNSGNTIYF.